This T cell receptor beta chain was recovered during a study of beta chain features in type 1 diabetes. The CDR3 is 12 residues long. Per the germline V gene, CDR1 is SQVTM and CDR2 is ANQGSEA. Trimming pared 7 bases from V and 5 bases from J, leaving 14 bases between. On this clone itself: Its antigen remains unknown.

TCRB transcripts that were expressed got sequenced, as all of the isolated RNA had been reverse transcribed. TCRdb keeps only in-frame clones here, not all; method: immunoSEQ multiplex PCR. This sample has about 250,000 clones, with approximately 11% found just once. Study-wide results and caveats: For type 1 diabetes patients, VDJ junctions showed fewer insertions and more deletions. People with Type 1 diabetes carried modestly yet significantly shorter TCRB CDR3s in all four CD4+ subsets.

The chain has TRBV29-1 and TRBJ1-2; a weak D match, TRBD1 (5 bases). The sequencing sample was made of naive CD4+ T cells from blood. This TCR was recovered from a man under 40 with type 1 diabetes. The CDR3, as DNA: TGCAGCGATACTGACAGTTTATATGGCTACACCTTC. It specifies CSDTDSLYGYTF.